This T cell receptor beta chain comes out of a study of blood T cell repertoires in COVID-19. Across the study: Donors in the United States, Italy and Spain gave samples during acute or convalescent COVID-19. From T cells, B-cell-depleted T cells, or PBMCs came the material, which was cDNA or gDNA.

Authors' data handling: Estimates of nucleated cell counts were drawn from the amplification of reference gene primers. Profiling relied on immunoSEQ multiplex PCR, and the TCRdb table lists in-frame clones only, not all of them. V and J calls plus clone size are reproduced from that table; the DNA served to infer D and trimming. Of fewer than 110,000 clones in the sample, about 88% were seen once. Regarding this clone: Sequence at one end of the junction differs from germline and may be a read error.

CDR3 length: 13 amino acids. Germline CDR1 MGHRA, CDR2 YSYEKL. V and J are TRBV4-1 and TRBJ1-1, with a weak D call TRBD1 (5 bases). The clonotype originates from a human donor in a cohort sampled during active COVID-19. The sequenced sample consisted of peripheral blood. This CDR3 reads CASSQGVRDGVLF. CDR3 in DNA: TGCGCCAGCAGCCAAGGTGTCAGGGATGGAGTCCTCTTT.